The rows below give T cell receptor beta chains drawn from one sample of a study of CD8 T cells in Susac syndrome. In TCRdb, the immunoSEQ multiplex PCR reads were re-called with MiXCR into one record per CDR3 protein. Of roughly 150,000 distinct CDR3 sequences in the sample, 90% to 95% are singletons; the top ten hold roughly 0.08%. Sequenced: CD4+ T cells from PBMCs. All receptors come from a human donor in good health. CDR3s include the opening cysteine and the closing phenylalanine or tryptophan. The D gene is left open where the match is weak. Expanded clones are given a class, and other clones once, few, many or no size at all.

D	size	V	J	DNA	CDR3
.	.	TRBV24-1	TRBJ2-3	TGTGCCACCAGTGACTCCTCAGATACGCAGTATTTT	CATSDSSDTQYF
.	.	TRBV7-2	TRBJ1-2	.	CASTTVAVRYGYTF
.	.	TRBV18	TRBJ2-5	TGTGCCAGCTCACCCTACAGAGAAGAGACCCAGTACTTC	CASSPYREETQYF
TRBD2	.	TRBV9	TRBJ2-3	TGTGCCAGCAGCGTAGGTAGTGGTAGCGGGAGAATGCTGGCAGATACGCAGTATTTT	CASSVGSGSGRMLADTQYF
.	.	TRBV5-1	TRBJ2-7	TGCGCCAGCAGCTTGGCCTTGTGGTCTCCCTACGAGCAGTACTTC	CASSLALWSPYEQYF
.	.	TRBV5-4	TRBJ2-7	TGTGCCAGCAGCCTTAGCGGCAACTCTTTCTACGAGCAGTACTTC	CASSLSGNSFYEQYF
.	.	TRBV29-1	TRBJ1-4	TGTTGCGGTCAGTTTAATGAAAAACTGTTTTTT	CCGQFNEKLFF
.	.	TRBV5-4	TRBJ2-5	TGTGCCAGCAGTCCAGGGGGGGGACGTCAAGAGACCCAGTACTTC	CASSPGGGRQETQYF
TRBD2	.	TRBV28	TRBJ2-7	TGTGCCAGCAGTTTTTATAGCGGGACTTACTACGAGCAGTACTTC	CASSFYSGTYYEQYF
TRBD2	.	TRBV4-1	TRBJ2-5	TGCGCCAGCAGCCAAGAGTCTAGCGGGAGGTCAGGAGAGACCCAGTACTTC	CASSQESSGRSGETQYF
TRBD2	.	TRBV13	TRBJ2-5	TGTGCCAGCAGCTTTCGTTTTGGCGGGAGGAACCAAGAGACCCAGTACTTC	CASSFRFGGRNQETQYF
.	.	TRBV5-1	TRBJ2-1	TGCGCCAGCAGCCCAACGGGACTCCATTTGAATGAGCAGTTCTTC	CASSPTGLHLNEQFF
.	.	TRBV29-1	TRBJ2-1	TGCAGCGTTGAAAAGGCGGGCTATGAGCAGTTCTTC	CSVEKAGYEQFF
TRBD2	.	TRBV20-1	TRBJ2-1	TGCAGTGCTAGGGGAGGCCTACTCACTAGCGGGGGGACCAATGAGCAGTTCTTC	CSARGGLLTSGGTNEQFF
.	.	TRBV7-2	TRBJ1-2	TGTGCCAGCAGCTTAGCGATGGGGCGAGGCTACACCTTC	CASSLAMGRGYTF
.	.	TRBV2	TRBJ2-3	TGTGCCAGCAACACAGGGTATAGCACAGATACGCAGTATTTT	CASNTGYSTDTQYF
TRBD1	.	TRBV9	TRBJ2-2	TGTGCCAGCAGCGTAGAATTGGGACAGGGCATGGACGGGGAGCTGTTTTTT	CASSVELGQGMDGELFF
.	.	TRBV5-4	TRBJ2-1	TGTGCCAGCAGCTTGGCAGGGGTCGTCTCCTACAATGAGCAGTTCTTC	CASSLAGVVSYNEQFF
.	.	TRBV6-2/TRBV6-3	TRBJ2-1	TGTGCCAGCAGCCGGGGCCTCAATGAGCAGTTCTTC	CASSRGLNEQFF
.	.	TRBV20-1	TRBJ1-4	TGCAGTGCTAGCCAGGGGCGCGATGGGGTAGGGGAAAAACTGTTTTTT	CSASQGRDGVGEKLFF
.	.	TRBV5-1	TRBJ2-7	TGCGCCAGCAGCATGGGGGGAAGCTACGAGCAGTACTTC	CASSMGGSYEQYF
.	.	TRBV30	TRBJ2-7	TGTGCCTGGAGTGTAGGGCAGTCCGGGGGTTACGAGCAGTACTTC	CAWSVGQSGGYEQYF
.	.	TRBV20-1	TRBJ1-1	TGCAGTGCTAGGCAGCCGAACAACAGGGTAGGGGACACTGAAGCTTTCTTT	CSARQPNNRVGDTEAFF
TRBD1	.	TRBV20-1	TRBJ2-7	TGCAGTGCTAGTATCGGCCGGACAGGGCACTTC	CSASIGRTGHF
.	.	TRBV4-1	TRBJ2-1	TGCGCCAGCAGCCAAAGCGGAAGCTTTTACAATGAGCAGTTCTTC	CASSQSGSFYNEQFF
.	.	TRBV12-3/TRBV12-4	TRBJ1-6	TGTGCCAGCAGTTTATACAGGGATTCACCCCTCCACTTT	CASSLYRDSPLHF
.	.	TRBV30	TRBJ1-4	TGTGCCTGGAGAGTCCAAGTGGGCAATGAAAAACTGTTTTTT	CAWRVQVGNEKLFF
.	.	TRBV11-2	TRBJ2-7	TGTGCCAGCAGCTTAGTACGAGCAGTCGAGCAGTACTTC	CASSLVRAVEQYF
.	once	TRBV6-2/TRBV6-3	TRBJ2-5	TGTGCCAGCAGCCCTCAGAACCTAGTCGGGACCCAGTACTTC	CASSPQNLVGTQYF
.	.	TRBV5-1	TRBJ2-3	TGCGCCAGCAGCTTGGCCAACAGTGGGGCAGATACGCAGTATTTT	CASSLANSGADTQYF
TRBD2	.	TRBV20-1	TRBJ2-7	TGCAGTGCTATGACTAGCGGGATGTACGAGCAGTACTTC	CSAMTSGMYEQYF